These T cell receptor beta chains were read from a single sample in a study of T cell repertoires in cytomegalovirus infection. TCRdb passed the reads through MiXCR, listing each CDR3 protein once. The sample records 170,000 or so distinct CDR3 sequences, about 15% being singletons. Sequenced: PBMCs. The receptors shown here come from a human donor in good health (CMV status not recorded). Some clones in this sample may be carry-over from other donors' samples. Each CDR3 is given with its conserved first and last residue. D genes are given only for firm matches. The size of a clone is reported for some rows only, either as once, few or many, or as a class for expanded clones.

D,size,V,J,DNA,CDR3
NA,many,TRBV7-2,TRBJ1-5,TGTGCCAGCAGCTTACGGGGGAACCAGCCCCAGCATTTT,CASSLRGNQPQHF
NA,many,TRBV12-3/TRBV12-4,TRBJ2-7,TGTGCCAGCAACCTGGGGCAGCCCACCTACGAGCAGTACTTC,CASNLGQPTYEQYF
NA,NA,TRBV20-1,TRBJ2-1,TGCAGTGTTCCTCTCGAGCCCCTAGAAAAGAACGAGCAGTTCTTC,CSVPLEPLEKNEQFF
NA,many,TRBV7-8,TRBJ2-2,TGTGCCAGCAGCCCATACGGGACACGAGGCACCGGGGAGCTGTTTTTT,CASSPYGTRGTGELFF
TRBD1,many,TRBV7-3,TRBJ2-1,TGTGCCAGCAGCTCCCCGGGACAGGGGACCAATGAGCAGTTCTTC,CASSSPGQGTNEQFF
NA,many,TRBV7-6,TRBJ2-7,TGTGCCAGCAGCTTAACCCCTAGGGACGAGCAGTACTTC,CASSLTPRDEQYF
NA,many,TRBV7-2,TRBJ2-6,TGTGCCAGCAGCTTAATCAGGTCCTCTGGGGCCAACGTCCTGACTTTC,CASSLIRSSGANVLTF
TRBD1,many,TRBV6-1,TRBJ1-3,TGTGCCAGCACTCAAGGGACAGCGCGTCGAAACACCATATATTTT,CASTQGTARRNTIYF
NA,many,TRBV7-3,TRBJ2-5,TGTGCCAGCAGCTTAGGCCCCCTGGGGGAGACCCAGTACTTC,CASSLGPLGETQYF
TRBD1,many,TRBV7-2,TRBJ2-1,TGTGCCAGCACCTACAGGGACAGAGGTGAGCAGTTCTTC,CASTYRDRGEQFF
TRBD2,once,TRBV20-1,TRBJ2-2,TGCAGTTTGAAGGTGGCGGGGGGATCCGGGGAGCTGTTTTTT,CSLKVAGGSGELFF
TRBD2,many,TRBV18,TRBJ2-7,TGTGCCAGCTCACCACCGTCCGTGTTAGCGGGAGTGGAAGAGCAGTACTTC,CASSPPSVLAGVEEQYF
NA,few,TRBV6-5,TRBJ1-1,TGTGCCAGCAGGGCGGGATTAATGAACACTGAAGCTTTCTTT,CASRAGLMNTEAFF
NA,NA,TRBV5-5,TRBJ2-4,TGTGCCAGCAGCTTGGGGCAGGTATTAGCCAAAAACATTCAGTACTTC,CASSLGQVLAKNIQYF
TRBD1,few,TRBV2,TRBJ1-2,TGTGCCAGCATCCCAGGGGGCACGAAGAACTATGGCTACACCTTC,CASIPGGTKNYGYTF
NA,many,TRBV28,TRBJ2-7,TGTGCCAGTGGTGCGGCCAACGAGCAGTACTTC,CASGAANEQYF
NA,NA,TRBV7-8,TRBJ1-1,TGTGCCAGCAGCTTAAACGATATCGGGGAAGGCACTGAAGCTTTCTTT,CASSLNDIGEGTEAFF
NA,many,TRBV7-8,TRBJ2-1,TGTGCCAGCAGCTTAGCGACCCCCTACAATGAGCAGTTCTTC,CASSLATPYNEQFF
NA,NA,TRBV29-1,TRBJ1-2,TGCAGCGTTGATGCGGGGTCCGGCTACACCTTC,CSVDAGSGYTF
NA,many,TRBV7-2,TRBJ2-1,TGTGCCAGCAGCTTAGTGTCGGGGGCCCCCAACAATGAGCAGTTCTTC,CASSLVSGAPNNEQFF
TRBD1,NA,TRBV29-1,TRBJ1-2,TGCAGCGTTGAAAGGCTAGGGCAGGGGGCTGGCTACACCTTC,CSVERLGQGAGYTF
NA,few,TRBV14,TRBJ1-3,TGTGCCAGCAGCCATGACCTCTCTGGAAACACCATATATTTT,CASSHDLSGNTIYF
NA,NA,TRBV7-2,TRBJ2-1,TGTGCCAGCAGCTTAGCTGACTCCCGGGCCAATGAGCAGTTCTTC,CASSLADSRANEQFF
NA,few,TRBV5-5,TRBJ1-1,TGTGCCAGCAGCTTGTTCCTCCTGATGAACACTGAAGCTTTCTTT,CASSLFLLMNTEAFF
TRBD1,many,TRBV14,TRBJ2-3,TGTGCCAGCAGCCACCCTGACAGGGGGGTCACAGATACGCAGTATTTT,CASSHPDRGVTDTQYF
NA,NA,TRBV6-2/TRBV6-3,TRBJ2-7,TGTGCCAGCAGTTACCAGGGCTCCTACGAGCAGTACTTC,CASSYQGSYEQYF
TRBD1,many,TRBV4-2,TRBJ1-2,TGTGCCAGCAGCCAAGGGGACAGGGAGAGAGTGGAAGGCTACACCTTC,CASSQGDRERVEGYTF
NA,many,TRBV20-1,TRBJ2-1,TGCAGTGCTAGCGGGTACAATGAGCAGTTCTTC,CSASGYNEQFF
NA,few,TRBV20-1,TRBJ2-1,TGCAGTGCTGGGGAGGTCAGCTCCTACAATGAGCAGTTCTTC,CSAGEVSSYNEQFF
NA,many,TRBV7-2,TRBJ1-2,TGTGCCAGCAGCTTAAGGGAAAACTATGGCTACACCTTC,CASSLRENYGYTF
NA,medium-sized,TRBV7-2,TRBJ2-1,TGTGCCAGCAGCCCCGGGCTAAGCTCCTACAATGAGCAGTTCTTC,CASSPGLSSYNEQFF
TRBD1,many,TRBV7-9,TRBJ1-6,TGTGCCAGCAGCTTGGGACAGGGGGCGATTGGTTCACCCCTCCACTTT,CASSLGQGAIGSPLHF
TRBD1,NA,TRBV19,TRBJ1-1,TGTGCCAGTAGACTAGGACAGGGTGGGATGAACACTGAAGCTTTCTTT,CASRLGQGGMNTEAFF
NA,many,TRBV28,TRBJ2-3,TGTGCCAGCAGTACGGCTGGGGGCACAGATACGCAGTATTTT,CASSTAGGTDTQYF
TRBD1,few,TRBV10-3,TRBJ2-1,TGTGCCATCAGACCTACAGGGGGTGAAAATGAGCAGTTCTTC,CAIRPTGGENEQFF
NA,NA,TRBV12-3/TRBV12-4,TRBJ2-2,TGTGCCAGCAGTTTACCGACAAGAATCGGGGAGCTGTTTTTT,CASSLPTRIGELFF
TRBD1,few,TRBV20-1,TRBJ1-1,TGCAGTGCCCCCGACAGGGGCACTGAAGCTTTCTTT,CSAPDRGTEAFF
NA,NA,TRBV10-3,TRBJ2-5,TGTGCCATCAGTGGAGCCCAAAGAGAGACCCAGTACTTC,CAISGAQRETQYF
NA,few,TRBV6-1,TRBJ2-1,TGTGCCAGCAGGGGGGTCGGCTCCTACAATGAGCAGTTCTTC,CASRGVGSYNEQFF
NA,many,TRBV7-2,TRBJ1-1,TGTGCCAGCAGCTTAAGTGGGGGGAACACTGAAGCTTTCTTT,CASSLSGGNTEAFF
NA,many,TRBV7-9,TRBJ2-7,TGTGCCAGCAGCAACGGGACACTCTTCTACGAGCAGTACTTC,CASSNGTLFYEQYF
NA,many,TRBV7-3,TRBJ2-3,TGTGCCAGCAGCGCTTATCCCTCGTGGGGGGAGACAGATACGCAGTATTTT,CASSAYPSWGETDTQYF
NA,many,TRBV7-2,TRBJ1-3,TGTGCCAGCAGCCCCTCCTGGGGAAACACCATATATTTT,CASSPSWGNTIYF
NA,few,TRBV25-1,TRBJ2-1,TGTGCCAGCAGTCTCCCGATCAGGGCGGGTGAGCAGTTCTTC,CASSLPIRAGEQFF
NA,NA,TRBV25-1,TRBJ2-2,TGTGCCAGCAGTCCCTTAGTAGAGGTCGCGAACACCGGGGAGCTGTTTTTT,CASSPLVEVANTGELFF
NA,few,TRBV6-5,TRBJ1-6,TGTGCCAGCAGATCGGGGCGAGGTGGGGATAATTCACCCCTCCACTTT,CASRSGRGGDNSPLHF
TRBD1,NA,TRBV28,TRBJ1-5,TGTGCCAGTACTTTTCCAGGGGGCCGGAATCAGCCCCAGCATTTT,CASTFPGGRNQPQHF
NA,many,TRBV7-3,TRBJ1-1,TGTGCCAGCAGCTTAAGCGGCATGGGAAACACTGAAGCTTTCTTT,CASSLSGMGNTEAFF
NA,many,TRBV12-3/TRBV12-4,TRBJ1-1,TGTGCCAGCAGTTTAAGGGCGGTGAACACTGAAGCTTTCTTT,CASSLRAVNTEAFF
NA,many,TRBV28,TRBJ1-2,TGTGCCAGCCTATTAGGCGGGGGCGCTTTCTATGGCTACACCTTC,CASLLGGGAFYGYTF
NA,many,TRBV7-2,TRBJ2-7,TGTGCCAGCAGCTTACGCCGTGAGACCTACGAGCAGTACTTC,CASSLRRETYEQYF
NA,NA,TRBV6-5,TRBJ1-1,TGTGCCAGCAGTTTCTTCGGGGGGGACACTGAAGCTTTCTTT,CASSFFGGDTEAFF
NA,many,TRBV12-3/TRBV12-4,TRBJ1-2,TGTGCCAGCAGGCCCCCAGTATCGGCTGGCTACACCTTC,CASRPPVSAGYTF
NA,NA,TRBV7-2,TRBJ2-1,TGTGCCAGCAGCTTAGCCTCGGGGGGCCCGCACAATGAGCAGTTCTTC,CASSLASGGPHNEQFF
NA,NA,TRBV20-1,TRBJ2-3,TGCAGTGCTACTCTCACCGGGGATACGCAGTATTTT,CSATLTGDTQYF
TRBD1,NA,TRBV20-1,TRBJ1-1,TGCAGTGCTCTCAGGGGGCGCGGGACTGAAGCTTTCTTT,CSALRGRGTEAFF
TRBD2,NA,TRBV12-3/TRBV12-4,TRBJ2-3,TGTGCCAGCACCCTATCTAGCGGGGGGGGAAACACAGATACGCAGTATTTT,CASTLSSGGGNTDTQYF
NA,many,TRBV7-9,TRBJ1-4,TGTGCCAGCAGCCCCCGGTGGGGGACAACTAATGAAAAACTGTTTTTT,CASSPRWGTTNEKLFF